A selection of T cell receptor beta chains follows, all from one sample in a study of T cells after yellow fever vaccination. Using its own MiXCR run on the 5' RACE reads, TCRdb lists one record per CDR3 protein. The profile shows some 52,000 distinct CDR3 sequences, 5% to 8.5% of them singletons. The sample here was CD8+ T cells not binding an NS4B(214-222) dextramer, sorted from PBMCs, taken about 41 days after the first yellow fever vaccination. The receptors here all came from a man aged 18 to 30 who received the YFV17D yellow fever vaccine. CDR3s include the opening cysteine and the closing phenylalanine or tryptophan. Fields, in order: J gene, V gene, CDR3 protein.

j_gene: TRBJ2-1
v_gene: TRBV7-6
CDR3aa: CASSLGSSSYNEQFF

j_gene: TRBJ2-3
v_gene: TRBV15
CDR3aa: CATSRVGGTDTQYF

j_gene: TRBJ2-1
v_gene: TRBV11-2
CDR3aa: CASSPRRDEQFF

j_gene: TRBJ2-1
v_gene: TRBV4-1
CDR3aa: CASSAIGRNFNEQFF

j_gene: TRBJ1-1
v_gene: TRBV6-5
CDR3aa: CASSYTGPPNTEAFF

j_gene: TRBJ2-1
v_gene: TRBV6-5
CDR3aa: CASSYSASGEQFF

j_gene: TRBJ2-7
v_gene: TRBV3-1
CDR3aa: CASSQALAVPYEQYF

j_gene: TRBJ2-1
v_gene: TRBV19
CDR3aa: CASSAAGWNEQFF

j_gene: TRBJ1-2
v_gene: TRBV7-2
CDR3aa: CASSRGGASNYGYTF

j_gene: TRBJ2-1
v_gene: TRBV9
CDR3aa: CASSGTGGANNEQFF

j_gene: TRBJ1-2
v_gene: TRBV20-1
CDR3aa: CSARGGQVHYGYTF

j_gene: TRBJ1-1
v_gene: TRBV7-2
CDR3aa: CASGRGNTEAFF

j_gene: TRBJ2-2
v_gene: TRBV10-3
CDR3aa: CAILGGPGELFF

j_gene: TRBJ2-2
v_gene: TRBV10-3
CDR3aa: CAISGRGRNTGELFF

j_gene: TRBJ2-2
v_gene: TRBV19
CDR3aa: CASSEGMWVSGELFF

j_gene: TRBJ1-2
v_gene: TRBV27
CDR3aa: CASSFGTGGGFYGYTF

j_gene: TRBJ1-2
v_gene: TRBV6-2/TRBV6-3
CDR3aa: CASSYQDNNYGYTF

j_gene: TRBJ1-2
v_gene: TRBV5-1
CDR3aa: CASSLSGQERYGYTF

j_gene: TRBJ2-1
v_gene: TRBV10-3
CDR3aa: CAISRGSEQFF

j_gene: TRBJ2-1
v_gene: TRBV6-2/TRBV6-3
CDR3aa: CASSLEGSYNEQLF

j_gene: TRBJ2-1
v_gene: TRBV11-2
CDR3aa: CASSLRASGGARNEQFF

j_gene: TRBJ2-7
v_gene: TRBV5-1
CDR3aa: CASSLGWGAYEQYF

j_gene: TRBJ2-5
v_gene: TRBV6-2/TRBV6-3
CDR3aa: CASSPLVGVEETQYF

j_gene: TRBJ2-7
v_gene: TRBV11-2
CDR3aa: CASSLRLPPGPPSYEQYF

j_gene: TRBJ1-1
v_gene: TRBV28
CDR3aa: CASSYPGATFAEAFF

j_gene: TRBJ2-7
v_gene: TRBV10-2
CDR3aa: CASSESGVGYEQYF

j_gene: TRBJ2-3
v_gene: TRBV5-1
CDR3aa: CASQLVWEERRTDTQYF

j_gene: TRBJ1-1
v_gene: TRBV20-1
CDR3aa: CSARDSLNTEAFF

j_gene: TRBJ1-2
v_gene: TRBV4-3
CDR3aa: CASSQELLGDYGYTF

j_gene: TRBJ1-5
v_gene: TRBV4-1
CDR3aa: CASSQLGRENQPQHF

j_gene: TRBJ1-1
v_gene: TRBV27
CDR3aa: CASSLGVNMNTEAFF

j_gene: TRBJ2-2
v_gene: TRBV7-9
CDR3aa: CASSWDRVTGELFF

j_gene: TRBJ2-3
v_gene: TRBV5-1
CDR3aa: CASSLTSGTDTQYF

j_gene: TRBJ2-3
v_gene: TRBV6-5
CDR3aa: CASSYSRLAGTDTQYF

j_gene: TRBJ2-3
v_gene: TRBV12-3/TRBV12-4
CDR3aa: CASSFTPSGGITDTQYF

j_gene: TRBJ1-1
v_gene: TRBV5-1
CDR3aa: CASSLKGASMNTEAFF

j_gene: TRBJ1-4
v_gene: TRBV20-1
CDR3aa: CSARRAGVTNEKLFF

j_gene: TRBJ2-7
v_gene: TRBV28
CDR3aa: CASTFSYSYEQYF

j_gene: TRBJ2-7
v_gene: TRBV4-1
CDR3aa: CASSQEWADYEQYF

j_gene: TRBJ1-1
v_gene: TRBV6-5
CDR3aa: CASSYSAVTEAFF

j_gene: TRBJ2-1
v_gene: TRBV4-1
CDR3aa: CASSQAGSGGQGAYNEQFF

j_gene: TRBJ1-4
v_gene: TRBV5-1
CDR3aa: CASSLRRMDEKLFF

j_gene: TRBJ2-3
v_gene: TRBV7-9
CDR3aa: CASSWDRSDTDTQYF

j_gene: TRBJ2-7
v_gene: TRBV7-9
CDR3aa: CASSPGQGYYEQYF

j_gene: TRBJ1-5
v_gene: TRBV19
CDR3aa: CASSIGRGLNQPQHF